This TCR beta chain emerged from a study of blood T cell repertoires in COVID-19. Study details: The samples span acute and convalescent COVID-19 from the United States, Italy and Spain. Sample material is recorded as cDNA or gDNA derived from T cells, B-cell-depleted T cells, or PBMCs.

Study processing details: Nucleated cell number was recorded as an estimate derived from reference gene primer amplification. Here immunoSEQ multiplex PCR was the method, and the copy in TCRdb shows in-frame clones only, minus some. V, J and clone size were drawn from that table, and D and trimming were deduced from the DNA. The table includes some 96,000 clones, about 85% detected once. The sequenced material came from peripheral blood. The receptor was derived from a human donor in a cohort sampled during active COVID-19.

For the CDR3, the DNA is TGTGCCGCGGTAAACGGGGGGGTGGGCACTGAAGCTTTCTTT. Translating it yields CAAVNGGVGTEAFF. The chain has TRBV10-3 and TRBJ1-1; weak D call: TRBD1 (5 bases). This CDR3 is 14 amino acids long. V gave up 11 bases and J gave up 4 bases, with 20 bases separating them. Germline V gene data show CDR1 as ENHRY and CDR2 as SYGVKD.